This T cell receptor (beta chain) was identified during a study of early T cells in non-severe SARS-CoV-2 infection. At the level of the study: The study sequenced bulk RNA from unsorted whole blood, with chains unpaired. Study results and limitations: VDJdb-based annotation leaned toward anti-spike CD8 responses and missed private and CD4 specificities.

This clonotype was picked up many times. The antigen is undetermined. Researchers attached unique molecular identifiers to individual cDNA molecules. TCRdb passed the 5' RACE reads through MiXCR, listing each CDR3 protein once. The profile shows some 49,000 distinct CDR3 sequences, over 3.5% of them singletons. This CDR3 has 15 amino acids. Germline V gene sequence: CDR1 KGHSH, CDR2 LQKENI. J lost 1 base, V lost 2 bases, and 0 bases had no gene match. V usage is TRBV18 and J usage is TRBJ2-2; 8 bases agree with TRBD1. Material: whole blood. The sequence derives from an adult who was a healthcare worker with PCR-confirmed SARS-CoV-2 infection or an uninfected control (not recorded which). The CDR3 is CASSPGTGNTGELFF. The DNA of the CDR3 is TGTGCCAGCTCACCAGGGACAGGGAACACCGGGGAGCTGTTTTTT.